A selection of T cell receptor beta chains follows, all from one sample in a study of blood T cell repertoires in COVID-19. Clones were read by immunoSEQ multiplex PCR, and TCRdb kept only the in-frame ones, dropping some. Here the sample spans tens of thousands of clones, 81% being singletons. Sequenced sample: peripheral blood. These receptor sequences come from a man in his 70s with COVID-19, enrolled during active disease. Each CDR3 is given with its conserved first and last residue. Each record gives: J gene, clone size, D gene, V gene, CDR3 DNA, CDR3 protein. A D gene is named only where the DNA matches it firmly. Rows give clone size only sometimes, using once, few, many, or a class for an expanded clone.

j_gene: TRBJ2-7; abundance: .; d_gene: TRBD2; v_gene: TRBV5-4; CDR3nt: TGTGCCAGCAGCTTGGCCGGGACTAGCGGGTCCTACGAGCAGTACTTC; CDR3aa: CASSLAGTSGSYEQYF
j_gene: TRBJ2-1; abundance: .; d_gene: .; v_gene: TRBV4-3; CDR3nt: TGCGCCAGCAGCCGACTGGGGCGGAACAATGAGCAGTTCTTC; CDR3aa: CASSRLGRNNEQFF
j_gene: TRBJ2-1; abundance: .; d_gene: .; v_gene: TRBV7-3; CDR3nt: TGTGCCAGCAGCTCAACAGCCTCTTCCTACAATGAGCAGTTCTTC; CDR3aa: CASSSTASSYNEQFF
j_gene: TRBJ1-2; abundance: .; d_gene: .; v_gene: TRBV15; CDR3nt: TGTGCCACCAGCATGCAGGGCAACTATGGCTACACCTTC; CDR3aa: CATSMQGNYGYTF
j_gene: TRBJ2-3; abundance: .; d_gene: TRBD2; v_gene: TRBV7-8; CDR3nt: TGTGCCAGCAGCCCACGGGGGGGCGGCACAGATACGCAGTATTTT; CDR3aa: CASSPRGGGTDTQYF
j_gene: TRBJ1-2; abundance: .; d_gene: TRBD1; v_gene: TRBV7-2; CDR3nt: TGTGCCAGCAGCAAGTACCCGACAGGGGCGGATTATGGCTACACCTTC; CDR3aa: CASSKYPTGADYGYTF
j_gene: TRBJ2-3; abundance: .; d_gene: .; v_gene: TRBV28; CDR3nt: TGTGCCAGCAGCACCTCGACTCAACGGGCGCAGTATTTT; CDR3aa: CASSTSTQRAQYF
j_gene: TRBJ2-1; abundance: .; d_gene: .; v_gene: TRBV19; CDR3nt: TGTGCCAGTAGTCAGGGGTGGGTCCGGGGCAATGAGCAGTTCTTC; CDR3aa: CASSQGWVRGNEQFF
j_gene: TRBJ2-1; abundance: .; d_gene: TRBD1; v_gene: TRBV5-5; CDR3nt: TGTGCCAGCAGCTTGTTTACGACAGGGGTAAATGAGCAGTTCTTC; CDR3aa: CASSLFTTGVNEQFF
j_gene: TRBJ1-4; abundance: .; d_gene: TRBD1; v_gene: TRBV7-2; CDR3nt: TGTGCCAGCAGCTTAGGACAGGGGAATGAAAAACTGTTTTTT; CDR3aa: CASSLGQGNEKLFF
j_gene: TRBJ2-1; abundance: few; d_gene: .; v_gene: TRBV18; CDR3nt: TGTGCCAGCTCACCCACTCGCCTCAATGAGCAGTTCTTC; CDR3aa: CASSPTRLNEQFF
j_gene: TRBJ1-6; abundance: once; d_gene: .; v_gene: TRBV18; CDR3nt: TGTGCCAGCTCACTCGACAGAAATAATTCACCCCTCCACTTT; CDR3aa: CASSLDRNNSPLHF
j_gene: TRBJ2-3; abundance: .; d_gene: TRBD2; v_gene: TRBV27; CDR3nt: TGTGCCAGCAGTTTGACGGCGGGAGCTTTTACAGATACGCAGTATTTT; CDR3aa: CASSLTAGAFTDTQYF
j_gene: TRBJ1-6; abundance: .; d_gene: TRBD1; v_gene: TRBV2; CDR3nt: TGTGCCAGCAGTCGCCGACAGGGAGGTAATTCACCCCTCCACTTT; CDR3aa: CASSRRQGGNSPLHF
j_gene: TRBJ1-1; abundance: once; d_gene: .; v_gene: TRBV5-8; CDR3nt: TGTGCCAGCAGCTCTATTACAGGGTACACTGAAGCTTTCTTT; CDR3aa: CASSSITGYTEAFF
j_gene: TRBJ2-7; abundance: .; d_gene: .; v_gene: TRBV27; CDR3nt: TGTGCCAGCGGGCTTCGGGAAAAGCAGTACTTC; CDR3aa: CASGLREKQYF
j_gene: TRBJ1-4; abundance: once; d_gene: .; v_gene: TRBV5-8; CDR3nt: TGTGCCAGCAGCCTCGTTACCGTCCTATCTAATGAAAAACTGTTTTTT; CDR3aa: CASSLVTVLSNEKLFF
j_gene: TRBJ2-2; abundance: .; d_gene: .; v_gene: TRBV2; CDR3nt: TGTGCCAGCAGGGACAACCGACCGAACACCGGGGAGCTGTTTTTT; CDR3aa: CASRDNRPNTGELFF
j_gene: TRBJ1-1; abundance: .; d_gene: TRBD1; v_gene: TRBV9; CDR3nt: TGTGCCAGCAGTACCGGGACAGGGGCGCCTGAAGCTTTCTTT; CDR3aa: CASSTGTGAPEAFF
j_gene: TRBJ1-2; abundance: .; d_gene: TRBD1; v_gene: TRBV18; CDR3nt: TGTGCCAGCTCATCAATCCCCCGGGACAGAAAGCTATATGGCTACACCTTC; CDR3aa: CASSSIPRDRKLYGYTF
j_gene: TRBJ1-1; abundance: .; d_gene: .; v_gene: TRBV6-2/TRBV6-3; CDR3nt: TGTGCCAGCAGTTACTCCGACTGGAACACTGAAGCTTTCTTT; CDR3aa: CASSYSDWNTEAFF
j_gene: TRBJ1-1; abundance: .; d_gene: TRBD1; v_gene: TRBV2; CDR3nt: TGTGCCAGCAGTTCCTCCCGGACAGGACTAACTGAAGCTTTCTTT; CDR3aa: CASSSSRTGLTEAFF
j_gene: TRBJ2-1; abundance: .; d_gene: TRBD2; v_gene: TRBV28; CDR3nt: TGTGCCAGCAGGACTAGCGGGGGCCTCTACAATGAGCAGTTCTTC; CDR3aa: CASRTSGGLYNEQFF
j_gene: TRBJ2-7; abundance: .; d_gene: TRBD1; v_gene: TRBV27; CDR3nt: TGTGCCAGCAGTTTATCGGACAGGGGGGGGTACGAGCAGTACTTC; CDR3aa: CASSLSDRGGYEQYF
j_gene: TRBJ2-7; abundance: .; d_gene: TRBD1; v_gene: TRBV5-4; CDR3nt: TGTGCCAGCAGCCCGACAGGGAACTACGAGCAGTACTTC; CDR3aa: CASSPTGNYEQYF
j_gene: TRBJ2-2; abundance: .; d_gene: .; v_gene: TRBV29-1; CDR3nt: TGCAGCGTTGGAGACCCCGAGCCCGGGGAGCTGTTTTTT; CDR3aa: CSVGDPEPGELFF
j_gene: TRBJ1-2; abundance: .; d_gene: .; v_gene: TRBV20-1; CDR3nt: TGCAGTGCTAGTCATCCAGGGATCTATGGCTACACCTTC; CDR3aa: CSASHPGIYGYTF
j_gene: TRBJ2-7; abundance: .; d_gene: TRBD1; v_gene: TRBV6-5; CDR3nt: TGTGCCAGCAGTATCAGGGGGCCTCCGTGGGGCGAGCAGTACTTC; CDR3aa: CASSIRGPPWGEQYF
j_gene: TRBJ1-2; abundance: few; d_gene: TRBD1; v_gene: TRBV28; CDR3nt: TGTGCCAGCAGAGGACAGGTTCCAAACTATGGCTACACCTTC; CDR3aa: CASRGQVPNYGYTF
j_gene: TRBJ2-3; abundance: .; d_gene: TRBD2; v_gene: TRBV28; CDR3nt: TGTGCCAGCAGTTTCGGGGCGGGAGGCACAGATACGCAGTATTTT; CDR3aa: CASSFGAGGTDTQYF
j_gene: TRBJ2-7; abundance: .; d_gene: TRBD2; v_gene: TRBV27; CDR3nt: TGTGCCAGCAAGGGGCGGGAGTTCTCCGAGCAGTACTTC; CDR3aa: CASKGREFSEQYF
j_gene: TRBJ1-2; abundance: .; d_gene: .; v_gene: TRBV6-5; CDR3nt: TGTGCCAGCAGTTACGAGGCATGGCCCAACTATGGCTACACCTTC; CDR3aa: CASSYEAWPNYGYTF
j_gene: TRBJ2-3; abundance: once; d_gene: TRBD2; v_gene: TRBV5-4; CDR3nt: TGTGCCAGCAGCACAGGACTAGCGGGTAGAGATACGCAGTATTTT; CDR3aa: CASSTGLAGRDTQYF
j_gene: TRBJ2-1; abundance: .; d_gene: TRBD1; v_gene: TRBV7-6; CDR3nt: TGTGCCAGCAGCTTAGCGTGGACAGGGTCTGTGCATGAGCAGTTCTTC; CDR3aa: CASSLAWTGSVHEQFF
j_gene: TRBJ1-2; abundance: .; d_gene: TRBD1; v_gene: TRBV3-1/TRBV3-2; CDR3nt: TGTGCCAGTAGAGGGGGCCCGATCTATGGCTACACCTTC; CDR3aa: CASRGGPIYGYTF
j_gene: TRBJ1-2; abundance: .; d_gene: TRBD1; v_gene: TRBV6-1; CDR3nt: TGTGCCAGCAGTGAAGTTAGGACAGGGGAGACGCGGGGCTACACCTTC; CDR3aa: CASSEVRTGETRGYTF
j_gene: TRBJ2-3; abundance: .; d_gene: TRBD2; v_gene: TRBV27; CDR3nt: TGTGCCAGCAGTTTATTTTCGGGAGGGCCAGATACGCAGTATTTT; CDR3aa: CASSLFSGGPDTQYF
j_gene: TRBJ2-2; abundance: few; d_gene: TRBD1; v_gene: TRBV9; CDR3nt: TGTGCCAGCAGCGTTCCGCTTGGAGGGACAGGGGGCACCGGGGAGCTGTTTTTT; CDR3aa: CASSVPLGGTGGTGELFF
j_gene: TRBJ2-2; abundance: .; d_gene: TRBD1; v_gene: TRBV24-1; CDR3nt: TGTGCCACCAGTGAGACGGACAGGGGGAGGTCCGGGGAGCTGTTTTTT; CDR3aa: CATSETDRGRSGELFF
j_gene: TRBJ1-6; abundance: .; d_gene: .; v_gene: TRBV15; CDR3nt: TGTGCCACCAGCTCCCACCAGGGCCTCATGGAGCCCCTCCACTTT; CDR3aa: CATSSHQGLMEPLHF
j_gene: TRBJ2-5; abundance: .; d_gene: .; v_gene: TRBV11-1; CDR3nt: TGTGCCAGCAGCTTTTGGGCCGAGACCCAGTACTTC; CDR3aa: CASSFWAETQYF
j_gene: TRBJ1-5; abundance: .; d_gene: .; v_gene: TRBV25-1; CDR3nt: TGTGCCAGCCGAGGCGGGGGGAGCAATCAGCCCCAGCATTTT; CDR3aa: CASRGGGSNQPQHF
j_gene: TRBJ2-1; abundance: .; d_gene: .; v_gene: TRBV10-3; CDR3nt: TGTGCCATCAGTGAACAGCAGTTGGATGAGCAGTTCTTC; CDR3aa: CAISEQQLDEQFF
j_gene: TRBJ1-2; abundance: .; d_gene: TRBD1; v_gene: TRBV3-1/TRBV3-2; CDR3nt: TGTGCCAGCAGCCAGCCGGGACAGAACTATGGCTACACCTTC; CDR3aa: CASSQPGQNYGYTF
j_gene: TRBJ1-2; abundance: .; d_gene: .; v_gene: TRBV7-9; CDR3nt: TGTGCTACTACATCGGGTGACTATGGCTACACCTTC; CDR3aa: CATTSGDYGYTF
j_gene: TRBJ2-3; abundance: once; d_gene: TRBD2; v_gene: TRBV11-2; CDR3nt: TGTGCCAGCAGCTTACGTGTCGGGGCAAGCGGGAGGGCCTGGGATACGCAGTATTTT; CDR3aa: CASSLRVGASGRAWDTQYF
j_gene: TRBJ2-7; abundance: .; d_gene: TRBD1; v_gene: TRBV6-5; CDR3nt: TGTGCCAGCAGTTCCCGCGGGACAGGGGCCGAGCAGTACTTC; CDR3aa: CASSSRGTGAEQYF
j_gene: TRBJ2-7; abundance: .; d_gene: TRBD2; v_gene: TRBV10-3; CDR3nt: TGTGCCATCGGTTCGAGCGGGGGGTACTCCTACGAGCAGTACTTC; CDR3aa: CAIGSSGGYSYEQYF
j_gene: TRBJ2-7; abundance: once; d_gene: .; v_gene: TRBV24-1; CDR3nt: TGTGCCACCAGTGATTCCGTGACGGGCTACGAGCAGTACTTC; CDR3aa: CATSDSVTGYEQYF
j_gene: TRBJ2-1; abundance: once; d_gene: .; v_gene: TRBV6-2/TRBV6-3; CDR3nt: TGTGCCAGCAGCCCTACTACCTACAATGAGCAGTTCTTC; CDR3aa: CASSPTTYNEQFF
j_gene: TRBJ2-7; abundance: .; d_gene: TRBD2; v_gene: TRBV7-3; CDR3nt: TGTGCCAGCAGCCCGAGGACTAGCGGGGTGTCTGGGCCGTACTTC; CDR3aa: CASSPRTSGVSGPYF
j_gene: TRBJ1-3; abundance: .; d_gene: .; v_gene: TRBV5-1; CDR3nt: TGCGCCAGCAGCTCCTCAGGGGTTCTAAACACCATATATTTT; CDR3aa: CASSSSGVLNTIYF
j_gene: TRBJ1-5; abundance: .; d_gene: .; v_gene: TRBV12-3/TRBV12-4; CDR3nt: TGTGCCAGCAGTTTCACCCGAGATCAGCCCCAGCATTTT; CDR3aa: CASSFTRDQPQHF